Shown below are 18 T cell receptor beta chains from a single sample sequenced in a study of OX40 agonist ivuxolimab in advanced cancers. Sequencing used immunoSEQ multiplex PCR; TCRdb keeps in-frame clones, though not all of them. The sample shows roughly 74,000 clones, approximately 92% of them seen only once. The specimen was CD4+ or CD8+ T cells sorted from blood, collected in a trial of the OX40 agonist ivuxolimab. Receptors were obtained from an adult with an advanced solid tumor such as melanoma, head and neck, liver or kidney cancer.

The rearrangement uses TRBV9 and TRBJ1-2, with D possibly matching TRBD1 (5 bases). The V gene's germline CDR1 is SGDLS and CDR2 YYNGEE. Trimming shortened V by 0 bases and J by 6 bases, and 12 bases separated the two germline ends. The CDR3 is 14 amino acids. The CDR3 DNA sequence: TGTGCCAGCAGCGTAGATGCAGGGACCAATGGCTACACCTTC. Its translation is CASSVDAGTNGYTF.

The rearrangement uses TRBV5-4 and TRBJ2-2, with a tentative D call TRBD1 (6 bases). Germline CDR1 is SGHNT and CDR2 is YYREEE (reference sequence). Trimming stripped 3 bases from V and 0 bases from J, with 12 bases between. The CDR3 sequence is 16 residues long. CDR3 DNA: TGTGCCAGCAGCTACCGGGGACACGCGAACACCGGGGAGCTGTTTTTT. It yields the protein CASSYRGHANTGELFF. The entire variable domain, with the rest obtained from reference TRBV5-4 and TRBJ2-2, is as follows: ETGVTQSPTHLIKTRGQQVTLRCSSQSGHNTVSWYQQALGQGPQFIFQYYREEENGRGNFPPRFSGLQFPNYSSELNVNALELDDSALYLCASSYRGHANTGELFFGEGSRLTVL.

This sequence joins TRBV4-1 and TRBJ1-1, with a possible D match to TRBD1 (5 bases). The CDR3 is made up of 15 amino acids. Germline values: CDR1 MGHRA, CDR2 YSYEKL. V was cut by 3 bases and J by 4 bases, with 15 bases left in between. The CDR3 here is CASSQVMGGRTEAFF. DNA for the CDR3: TGCGCCAGCAGCCAGGTTATGGGGGGACGCACTGAAGCTTTCTTT.

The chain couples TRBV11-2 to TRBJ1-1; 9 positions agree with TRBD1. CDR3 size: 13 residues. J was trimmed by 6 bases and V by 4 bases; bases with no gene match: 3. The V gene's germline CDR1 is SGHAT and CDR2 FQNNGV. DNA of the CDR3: TGTGCCAGCAGCTACGGGACAGGGTCTGAAGCTTTCTTT. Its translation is CASSYGTGSEAFF.

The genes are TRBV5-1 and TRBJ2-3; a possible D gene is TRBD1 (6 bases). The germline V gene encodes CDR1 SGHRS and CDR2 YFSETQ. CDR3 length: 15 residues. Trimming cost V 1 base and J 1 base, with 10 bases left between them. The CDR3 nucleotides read TGCGCCAGCAGCTTGCAGGGACACGGCACAGATACGCAGTATTTT. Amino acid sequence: CASSLQGHGTDTQYF. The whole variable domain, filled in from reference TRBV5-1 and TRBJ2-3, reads KAGVTQTPRYLIKTRGQQVTLSCSPISGHRSVSWYQQTPGQGLQFLFEYFSETQRNKGNFPGRFSGRQFSNSRSEMNVSTLELGDSALYLCASSLQGHGTDTQYFGPGTRLTVL.

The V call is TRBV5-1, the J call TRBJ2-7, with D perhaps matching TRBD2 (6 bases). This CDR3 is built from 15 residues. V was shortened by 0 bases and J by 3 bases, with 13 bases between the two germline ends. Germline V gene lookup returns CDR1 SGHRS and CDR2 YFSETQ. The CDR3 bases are TGCGCCAGCAGCTTGGCGGAGGGGTACAACTACGAGCAGTACTTC. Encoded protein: CASSLAEGYNYEQYF.

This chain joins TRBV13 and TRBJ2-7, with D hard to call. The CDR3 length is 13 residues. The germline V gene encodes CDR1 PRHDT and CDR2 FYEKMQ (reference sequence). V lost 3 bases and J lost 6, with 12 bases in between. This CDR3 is CASSFTEAAEQYF. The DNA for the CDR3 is TGTGCCAGCAGCTTTACCGAGGCCGCCGAGCAGTACTTC.

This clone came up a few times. CDR3 in amino acids: CASSLGTGGSYNEQFF. CDR3 in DNA: TGTGCCAGCAGTTTAGGGACAGGGGGCTCGTACAATGAGCAGTTCTTC. This chain joins TRBV27 and TRBJ2-1; 12 bases are shared with TRBD1. Trimming at V came to 2 bases and at J to 4 bases, leaving 3 bases not matched to a gene. Germline assignment: CDR1 MNHEY and CDR2 SMNVEV (reference sequence). The CDR3 extends over 16 amino acids.

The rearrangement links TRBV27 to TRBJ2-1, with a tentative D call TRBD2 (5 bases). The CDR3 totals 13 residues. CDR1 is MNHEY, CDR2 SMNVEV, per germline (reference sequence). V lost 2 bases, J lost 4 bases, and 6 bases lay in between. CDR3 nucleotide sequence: TGTGCCAGCAGTTTAGGACTTTACAATGAGCAGTTCTTC. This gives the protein CASSLGLYNEQFF.

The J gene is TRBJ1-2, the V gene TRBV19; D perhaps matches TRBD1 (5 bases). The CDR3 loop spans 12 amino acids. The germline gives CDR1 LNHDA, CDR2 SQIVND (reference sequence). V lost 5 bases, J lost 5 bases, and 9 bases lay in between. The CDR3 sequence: CASSQGWYGYTF. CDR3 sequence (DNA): TGTGCCAGTAGTCAGGGCTGGTATGGCTACACCTTC.

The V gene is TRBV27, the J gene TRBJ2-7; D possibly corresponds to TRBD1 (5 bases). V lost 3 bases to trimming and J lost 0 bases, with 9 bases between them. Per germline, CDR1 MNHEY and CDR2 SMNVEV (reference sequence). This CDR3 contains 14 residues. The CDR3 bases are TGTGCCAGCAGTTTCCAGGGTTTCTCCTACGAGCAGTACTTC. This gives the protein CASSFQGFSYEQYF.

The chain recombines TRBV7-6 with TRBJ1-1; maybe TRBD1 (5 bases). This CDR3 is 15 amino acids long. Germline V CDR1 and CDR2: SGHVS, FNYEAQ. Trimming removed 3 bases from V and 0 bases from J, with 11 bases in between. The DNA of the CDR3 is TGTGCCAGCAGCTTCCCAGGGCTCATGAACACTGAAGCTTTCTTT. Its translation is CASSFPGLMNTEAFF.

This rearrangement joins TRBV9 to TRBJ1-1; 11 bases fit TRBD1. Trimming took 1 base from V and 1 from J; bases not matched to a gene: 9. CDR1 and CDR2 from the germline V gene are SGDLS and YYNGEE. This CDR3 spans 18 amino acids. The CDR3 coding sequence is TGTGCCAGCAGCGTACCCTTGGGACAGGGGGGCGAGAACACTGAAGCTTTCTTT. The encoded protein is CASSVPLGQGGENTEAFF.

The CDR3 nucleotides read TGTGCCAGCAGCGATCCCCGGGACTCCCAAGAGACCCAGTACTTC. This encodes CASSDPRDSQETQYF. V gene TRBV9 combines with J gene TRBJ2-5; possibly TRBD2 for D (6 bases). The CDR3 runs 15 residues. V dropped 3 bases and J dropped 1 base, with 13 bases sitting between them. Looked up from germline, CDR1 is SGDLS and CDR2 is YYNGEE.

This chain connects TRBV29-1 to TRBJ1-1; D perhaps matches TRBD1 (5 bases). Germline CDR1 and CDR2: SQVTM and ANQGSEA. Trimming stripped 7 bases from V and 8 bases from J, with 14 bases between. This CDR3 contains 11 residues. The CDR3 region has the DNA TGCAGCGCCCCGTGGGGGTGGGAAGCTTTCTTT. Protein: CSAPWGWEAFF.

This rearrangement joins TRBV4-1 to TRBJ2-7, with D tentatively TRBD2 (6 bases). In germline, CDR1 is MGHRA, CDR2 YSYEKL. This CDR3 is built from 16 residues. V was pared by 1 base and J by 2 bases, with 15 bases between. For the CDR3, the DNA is TGCGCCAGCAGCCAAGGCGGCGGGGAGCTTACCTACGAGCAGTACTTC. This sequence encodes CASSQGGGELTYEQYF.

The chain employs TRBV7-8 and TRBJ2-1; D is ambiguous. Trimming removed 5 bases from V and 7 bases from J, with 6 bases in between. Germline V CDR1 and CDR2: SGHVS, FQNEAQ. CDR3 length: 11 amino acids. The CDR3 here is CASSTLNEQFF. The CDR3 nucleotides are TGTGCCAGCAGCACCCTAAATGAGCAGTTCTTC.

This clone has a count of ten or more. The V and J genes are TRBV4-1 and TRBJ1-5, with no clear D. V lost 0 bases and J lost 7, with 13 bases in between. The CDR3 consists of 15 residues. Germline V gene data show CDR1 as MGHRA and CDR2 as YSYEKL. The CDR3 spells CASSQEMRVDQPQHF. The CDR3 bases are TGCGCCAGCAGCCAAGAAATGAGAGTGGACCAGCCCCAGCATTTT.